The clone carrying this T cell receptor beta chain appeared many times. The antigen is unknown. Around 10 ml fresh peripheral blood yielded the PBMCs. The data are from a study of T cells in Graves' hyperthyroidism and ophthalmopathy. Findings and caveats of the study: Appearing also in blood were most of the thyroid clonotypes expanded above 0.001.

TCR beta CDR3 regions were amplified from RNA transcripts. Primed by the HTBI set, a first-round RT-PCR was run on the TCR CDR3. One entry per CDR3 protein, called by TCRdb with MiXCR from the multiplex PCR reads. The sample records 380,000 or so distinct CDR3 sequences, roughly 19% being singletons. This receptor was obtained from a woman aged 18 to 35 with Graves' hyperthyroidism. What was sequenced was blood.

CDR3 residues: CASSLEEGKNIQYF. As DNA, the CDR3 is TGTGCCAGCAGCCTAGAAGAGGGCAAAAACATTCAGTACTTC. V gene TRBV7-6 combines with J gene TRBJ2-4; a possible D gene is TRBD2 (5 bases). The V end was cut by 5 bases, the J end by 3 bases, with 11 bases between. This CDR3 has 14 amino acids. The germline V gene encodes CDR1 SGHVS and CDR2 FNYEAQ. The full variable domain, with the rest looked up from reference TRBV7-6 and TRBJ2-4, is GAGVSQSPRYKVTKRGQDVALRCDPISGHVSLYWYRQALGQGPEFLTYFNYEAQQDKSGLPNDRFSAERPEGSISTLTIQRTEQRDSAMYRCASSLEEGKNIQYFGAGTRLSVL.